These T cell receptor beta chains were read from a single sample in a study of early T cells in non-severe SARS-CoV-2 infection. TCRdb reprocessed the 5' RACE reads with MiXCR, giving one entry per CDR3 protein. This sample carries roughly 75,000 distinct CDR3 sequences, roughly a sixth of them seen once, and the ten largest clones take around 2.6%. Sequenced: whole blood. The receptors shown here come from an adult who was a healthcare worker with PCR-confirmed SARS-CoV-2 infection or an uninfected control (not recorded which). CDR3s leave out the opening cysteine and the closing phenylalanine or tryptophan. Fields, in order: V gene, J gene, CDR3 protein.

>TRBV11-2|TRBJ2-7
ASSLVLAGFSSYEQY
>TRBV3-1|TRBJ2-7
ASSYGQGVY
>TRBV7-6|TRBJ2-1
ASTPIPSGGNEQF
>TRBV5-4|TRBJ2-1
ASTRRGSSYNEQF
>TRBV10-3|TRBJ2-1
AISEPQGSSSYNEQF
>TRBV12-3/TRBV12-4|TRBJ1-1
ASSLETVEAF
>TRBV15|TRBJ2-3
ATSRDRVAGGTDTQY
>TRBV5-4|TRBJ2-5
ASSLVSKAPQETQY
>TRBV18|TRBJ2-7
ASSPWPRRERRGEQY
>TRBV5-6|TRBJ2-6
ASREDGDRGKSPGANVLT
>TRBV29-1|TRBJ2-7
SVSQVSSYEQY
>TRBV29-1|TRBJ2-7
SARRGASYEQY
>TRBV3-1|TRBJ2-3
ASSWRLTTDTQY
>TRBV25-1|TRBJ2-1
ASSVAGIYNEQF
>TRBV2|TRBJ2-1
ASRGTGHNEQF
>TRBV7-9|TRBJ1-5
ASSLSGDGGNQPQH
>TRBV5-4|TRBJ2-3
ASKVRVSADTQY
>TRBV7-2|TRBJ2-7
ASSFGTGGGEQY
>TRBV19|TRBJ1-5
ASSTNRYQPQH
>TRBV6-1|TRBJ1-1
ASIPRPSEAF
>TRBV11-2|TRBJ1-1
ASSLVTGAAVTEAF
>TRBV10-3|TRBJ2-1
AISSSGLAGVRNNEQF
>TRBV4-1|TRBJ2-2
ASSPTSTGLAAPNTGELF
>TRBV6-2/TRBV6-3|TRBJ2-5
ASSYSKLSETQY
>TRBV12-3/TRBV12-4|TRBJ1-1
ASSFSGVAEAF
>TRBV29-1|TRBJ2-5
SVDGTPSGTQY
>TRBV20-1|TRBJ2-5
SARGDHQETQY
>TRBV5-1|TRBJ2-1
ASGTSGGNNEQF
>TRBV28|TRBJ2-5
ASSFMRVGKETQY
>TRBV20-1|TRBJ1-5
SARDPGNNQPQH
>TRBV7-9|TRBJ1-6
ASSLTGAHNSPLH
>TRBV28|TRBJ2-7
ASRHSYEQY
>TRBV5-1|TRBJ2-1
ASSLGTGSSNEQF
>TRBV6-2/TRBV6-3|TRBJ2-7
ASRTDRGRYEQY
>TRBV7-9|TRBJ1-1
ASKNWRNTEAF
>TRBV6-6|TRBJ2-7
ASSYSLGGWNSYEQY
>TRBV19|TRBJ2-6
ASSTGQGAGANVLT
>TRBV10-3|TRBJ1-1
AISPGGGRTPAF
>TRBV11-3|TRBJ1-6
ASSLGGPPYNALSLH
>TRBV4-1|TRBJ2-1
AETSGRVDRPKFRGPNNEQF
>TRBV12-3/TRBV12-4|TRBJ2-7
ASSLAPPGGSPYEQY
>TRBV12-3/TRBV12-4|TRBJ2-7
ASSSFAGVGQY
>TRBV3-1|TRBJ1-6
ASSQVIGQGASPLH
>TRBV19|TRBJ2-3
ASKGYRTDTQY
>TRBV11-2|TRBJ1-4
ASKKATNEKLF
>TRBV7-3|TRBJ1-1
ASSLQGKEAF
>TRBV6-5|TRBJ1-4
ASRAQRAGQGPEKLF
>TRBV18|TRBJ1-2
ASSLTGTGGFPSYGYT